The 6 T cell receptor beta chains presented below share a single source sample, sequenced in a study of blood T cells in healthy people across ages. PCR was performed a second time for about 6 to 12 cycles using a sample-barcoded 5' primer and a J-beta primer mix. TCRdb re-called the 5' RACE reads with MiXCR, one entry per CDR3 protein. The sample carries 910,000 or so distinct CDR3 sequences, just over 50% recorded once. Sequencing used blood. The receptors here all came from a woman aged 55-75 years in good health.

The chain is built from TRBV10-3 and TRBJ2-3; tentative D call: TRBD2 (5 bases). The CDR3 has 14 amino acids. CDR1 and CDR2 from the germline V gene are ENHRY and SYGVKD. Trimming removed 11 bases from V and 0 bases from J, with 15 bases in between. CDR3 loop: CAVHRGGSTDTQYF. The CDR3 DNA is TGTGCCGTCCACCGGGGTGGGAGCACAGATACGCAGTATTTT.

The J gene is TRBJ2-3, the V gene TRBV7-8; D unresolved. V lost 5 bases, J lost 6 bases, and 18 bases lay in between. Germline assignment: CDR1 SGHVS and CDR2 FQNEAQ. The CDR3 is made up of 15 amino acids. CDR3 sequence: CASSQWELHTDTQYF. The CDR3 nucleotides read TGTGCCAGCAGCCAATGGGAACTACACACTGATACGCAGTATTTT.

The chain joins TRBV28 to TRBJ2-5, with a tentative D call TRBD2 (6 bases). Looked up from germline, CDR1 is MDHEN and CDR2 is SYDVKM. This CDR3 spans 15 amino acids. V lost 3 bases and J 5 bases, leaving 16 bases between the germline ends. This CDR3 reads CASSFLDGRGETQYF. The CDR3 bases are TGTGCCAGCAGTTTCCTGGACGGGAGAGGGGAGACCCAGTACTTC.

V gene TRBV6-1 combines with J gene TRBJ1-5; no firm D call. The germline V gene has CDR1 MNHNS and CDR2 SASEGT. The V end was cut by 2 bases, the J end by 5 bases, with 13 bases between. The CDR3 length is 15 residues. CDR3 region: CASSELRLSHQPQHF. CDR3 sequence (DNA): TGTGCCAGCAGTGAACTTCGGCTCTCACATCAGCCCCAGCATTTT.

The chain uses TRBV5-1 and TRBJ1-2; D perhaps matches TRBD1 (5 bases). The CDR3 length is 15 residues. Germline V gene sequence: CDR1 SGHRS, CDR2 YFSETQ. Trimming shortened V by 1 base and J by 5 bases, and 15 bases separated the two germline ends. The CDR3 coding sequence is TGCGCCAGCAGCTTGACAGGCGAAATACCGTATGGCTACACCTTC. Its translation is CASSLTGEIPYGYTF.

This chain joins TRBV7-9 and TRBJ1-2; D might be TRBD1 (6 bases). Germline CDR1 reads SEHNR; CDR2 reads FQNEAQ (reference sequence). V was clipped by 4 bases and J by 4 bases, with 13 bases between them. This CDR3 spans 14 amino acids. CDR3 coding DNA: TGTGCCAGCAGCTCAATTACAGGGTTCTATGGCTACACCTTC. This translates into CASSSITGFYGYTF.